This T cell receptor (beta chain) was sequenced for a study of blood T cell repertoires in COVID-19. Methods used by the authors: Reference gene primer amplification in the assay estimated nucleated cell counts. Only in-frame clones appear in the TCRdb table, and some are missing; sequencing was by immunoSEQ multiplex PCR. The V and J calls and clone size were taken over from that table, and D and trimming were inferred from the DNA. The table lists fewer than 450,000 clones, over 70% of them singletons, with about 6.3% in the top ten. What was sequenced was peripheral blood. This receptor was identified in a woman between 45 and 60 years old with COVID-19, enrolled during active disease.

In DNA form, the CDR3 reads TGTGCCAGCAGTGTGGCAGGCAGCATTGAAGCTTTCTTT. Residues: CASSVAGSIEAFF. The chain couples TRBV2 to TRBJ1-1; D ambiguous. This CDR3 has 13 residues. Per germline, CDR1 SNHLY and CDR2 FYNNEI. V gave up 4 bases and J gave up 7 bases, with 13 bases separating them.